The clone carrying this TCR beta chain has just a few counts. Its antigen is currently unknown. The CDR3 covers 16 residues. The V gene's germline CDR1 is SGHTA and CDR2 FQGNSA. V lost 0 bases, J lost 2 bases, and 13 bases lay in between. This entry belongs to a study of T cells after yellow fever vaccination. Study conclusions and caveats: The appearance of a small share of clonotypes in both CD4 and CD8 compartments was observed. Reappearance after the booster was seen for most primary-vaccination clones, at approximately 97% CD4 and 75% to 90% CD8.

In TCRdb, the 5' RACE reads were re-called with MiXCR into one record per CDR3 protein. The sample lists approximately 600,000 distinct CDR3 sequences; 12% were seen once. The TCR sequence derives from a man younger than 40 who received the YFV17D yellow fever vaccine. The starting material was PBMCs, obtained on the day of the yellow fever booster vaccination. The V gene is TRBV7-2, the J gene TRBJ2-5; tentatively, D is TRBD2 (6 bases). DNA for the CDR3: TGTGCCAGCAGCTTAGCCATAGGGACTGCGCAAGAGACCCAGTACTTC. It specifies CASSLAIGTAQETQYF.